This T cell receptor (beta chain) comes out of a study of cytomegalovirus exposure and HLA in healthy donors. General study findings and limits: A further, later analysis showed that HLA-associated TCR beta chains (compared with equally common others) were more clonally expanded. Using a false discovery rate of 0.05, a later analysis showed that 15,000 to 20,000 TCR beta sequences were associated with HLA alleles. Both high specificity and high sensitivity reportedly marked the classifier's diagnosis of cytomegalovirus status. Roughly uniform sequencing depth across donors was assumed, possibly incorrectly.

Details on this clone: Its antigen is unidentified.

Amplification used 60 Vbeta primers and 13 Jbeta primers. The assay was immunoSEQ multiplex PCR, and TCRdb's table has in-frame clones only and misses some. The listing records about 150,000 clones. The ends lost 0 bases at V and 7 bases at J; junction bases unmatched: 10. This CDR3 has 17 residues. Per the germline V gene, CDR1 is SGHNT and CDR2 is YYREEE (reference sequence). This sequence was found in a woman aged 45-65 years in good health and CMV-seronegative. The chain employs TRBV5-4 and TRBJ2-1, with 10 bases fitting TRBD2. Material: PBMCs. CDR3: CASSLGVAASGRNEQFF. CDR3 in DNA: TGTGCCAGCAGCTTGGGGGTTGCGGCTAGCGGGAGAAATGAGCAGTTCTTC.